These 12 T cell receptor beta chains originate from one sample sequenced in a study of neurological immune-mediated disorders. TCRdb recomputed calls from the 5' RACE reads with MiXCR, one row per CDR3 protein. The table has around 64,000 distinct CDR3 sequences, 2.5% to 4% seen once; the top ten hold more than 4%. Sequencing was done on a sample of PBMCs. These receptors originate from a woman in her forties or fifties with multiple sclerosis.

This clonotype was counted ten times or more. Here the CDR3 reads CASRVLGGGGQETQYF. The CDR3 DNA sequence: TGTGCCAGCAGAGTTCTGGGGGGCGGAGGGCAAGAGACCCAGTACTTC. J is TRBJ2-5 and V is TRBV2, with D possibly called TRBD1 or TRBD2 (6 bases each). With 6 bases removed from V and 2 bases from J, the gap between germline ends came to 19 bases. Germline assignment: CDR1 SNHLY and CDR2 FYNNEI. The CDR3 covers 16 residues.

In its sample, this clonotype was seen many times. The chain joins TRBV7-9 to TRBJ2-1; the match to TRBD1 covers 11 bases. The CDR3 is 16 residues long. CDR1 SEHNR and CDR2 FQNEAQ come from the germline V gene (reference sequence). J lost 8 bases, V lost 5 bases, and 11 bases had no gene match. CDR3 residues: CASSLPWDRGGYEQFF. CDR3 nucleotides: TGTGCCAGCAGCCTCCCCTGGGACAGGGGGGGCTATGAGCAGTTCTTC.

This clonotype was recorded many times. The gene calls are TRBV5-1 and TRBJ2-6, with 7 bases matching TRBD1. V shed 9 bases and J 2 bases; nucleotides not matched to a gene: 5. Per germline, CDR1 SGHRS and CDR2 YFSETQ. The CDR3 contains 14 residues. CDR3 bases: TGCGCCACTCAGACAGGGACTGGGGCCAACGTCCTGACTTTC. Its translation: CATQTGTGANVLTF.

In this sample, this clonotype turned up many times. The chain combines TRBV5-1 with TRBJ2-5; 10 bases agree with TRBD1. The V and J ends lost 3 bases and 1 base, in that order; junction bases with no gene match: 3. This CDR3 comprises 15 residues. Germline assignment: CDR1 SGHRS and CDR2 YFSETQ. The CDR3 region has the DNA TGCGCCAGCAGCTCCGGGACAGGGGCCCAAGAGACCCAGTACTTC. As protein: CASSSGTGAQETQYF.

The table lists this clonotype with many counts. The rearrangement links TRBV5-6 to TRBJ1-2, with 9 bases fitting TRBD1. CDR1 and CDR2 (germline): SGHDT, YYEEEE. The CDR3 is 15 amino acids. Trimming took 4 bases from V and 5 from J; bases not matched to a gene: 9. The CDR3 is CASSLVGQGPYGYTF. DNA of the CDR3: TGTGCCAGCAGCCTGGTGGGACAGGGCCCATATGGCTACACCTTC.

The sample holds many counts of this clonotype. This sequence joins TRBV20-1 and TRBJ1-1, with D perhaps matching TRBD1 (6 bases). V gave up 0 bases and J gave up 7 bases, with 12 bases separating them. This CDR3 has 13 residues. The germline V gene has CDR1 DFQATT and CDR2 SNEGSKA (reference sequence). The CDR3 sequence is CSARDQGHVEAFF. In DNA, the CDR3 is TGCAGTGCTAGAGACCAGGGACACGTTGAAGCTTTCTTT.

This clonotype was counted many times. The rearrangement links TRBV3-1 to TRBJ2-1; 11 bases agree with TRBD2. The CDR3 totals 14 residues. V was pared by 4 bases and J by 4 bases, with 0 bases of the junction left unmatched. The germline CDR1 and CDR2 sequences are LGHDT and YNNKEL (reference sequence). The CDR3: CASSLAGGYNEQFF. For the CDR3, the DNA is TGTGCCAGCAGCCTAGCGGGGGGGTACAATGAGCAGTTCTTC.

This clonotype was seen at least ten times. The rearrangement uses TRBV20-1 and TRBJ1-5, with 8 bases lining up with TRBD1. The V segment lost 5 bases and the J segment 5 bases; nucleotides outside the gene matches: 2. The CDR3 is 12 residues long. Germline CDR1 is DFQATT and CDR2 is SNEGSKA (reference sequence). The CDR3 is CSALTGDQPQHF. CDR3 DNA: TGCAGTGCTCTGACAGGGGATCAGCCCCAGCATTTT.

Concerning this clonotype: A single base separates this from a much larger clone, so it may be a read error. The J gene is TRBJ2-7, the V gene TRBV2; D gene uncertain. Germline CDR1 and CDR2: SNHLY and FYNNEI. This CDR3 contains 14 residues. Trimming shortened V by 6 bases and J by 0 bases, and 12 bases separated the two germline ends. DNA of the CDR3: TGTGCCAGCAGAAACGGCAGGATCTCCTACGAGCAGTACTTC. Translating it yields CASRNGRISYEQYF.

This clonotype was counted many times. V usage is TRBV20-1 and J usage is TRBJ2-3; D gene unclear. Trimming took 0 bases from V and 0 from J, leaving 4 bases between them. Germline V gene lookup returns CDR1 DFQATT and CDR2 SNEGSKA (reference sequence). This CDR3 spans 13 amino acids. In nucleotides, the CDR3 is TGCAGTGCTAGAGATATAAGCACAGATACGCAGTATTTT. It specifies CSARDISTDTQYF.

This clonotype was seen repeatedly, ten times or more. The gene calls are TRBV18 and TRBJ1-2; D remains unclear. The CDR3 totals 12 residues. From germline, CDR1 is KGHSH and CDR2 LQKENI. V dropped 3 bases and J dropped 8 bases, with 10 bases sitting between them. The chain's CDR3 is CASSPVMGGYTF. CDR3 DNA: TGTGCCAGCTCACCGGTTATGGGCGGCTACACCTTC.

This clonotype showed up many times. The chain joins TRBV20-1 to TRBJ2-1; D perhaps matches TRBD2 (6 bases). Germline V gives CDR1 DFQATT, CDR2 SNEGSKA (reference sequence). The ends were cut back, 6 bases at V and 5 bases at J, with 11 bases in the middle. The CDR3 loop spans 12 amino acids. CDR3 in DNA: TGCAGTGCCGAACTAGCCCACAATGAGCAGTTCTTC. This codes for CSAELAHNEQFF.